A selection of T cell receptor beta chains follows, all from one sample in a study of blood T cell repertoires in COVID-19. Produced via immunoSEQ multiplex PCR; TCRdb's table is partial and in-frame only. The sample consists of about 380,000 clones, 85% to 90% of them appearing once. The sequenced material came from peripheral blood. These receptors were taken from a man aged 18 to 30 with active or convalescent COVID-19. Each CDR3 is given with its conserved first and last residue. D genes are given only for firm matches. Clone size is given for some rows only: seen once, a few or many times, or a class if the clone is expanded.

V gene	J gene	clone size	D gene	CDR3 DNA	CDR3 protein
TRBV29-1	TRBJ2-1	NA	TRBD2	TGCAGCGTTCCTAGGTTAGCGGGAGATACCGATGAGCAGTTCTTC	CSVPRLAGDTDEQFF
TRBV5-1	TRBJ2-5	NA	NA	TGCGCCAGCAGCTTAGGACAGAGGAGCCAAGAGACCCAGTACTTC	CASSLGQRSQETQYF
TRBV5-1	TRBJ2-3	once	TRBD2	TGCGCCAGCGGCTGGGGGGCGCTAGCGGGAGTTAGCACAGATACGCAGTATTTT	CASGWGALAGVSTDTQYF
TRBV28	TRBJ1-6	NA	TRBD1	TGTGCCAGCAGTTTATACCCAGGGGGTGATTCACCCCTCCACTTT	CASSLYPGGDSPLHF
TRBV19	TRBJ1-1	once	NA	TGTGCCAGTAGTATCGCGGTTAGCACTGAAGCTTTCTTT	CASSIAVSTEAFF
TRBV11-2	TRBJ1-4	NA	NA	TGTGCCAGCAGCTTAGTACCCCAAAGAGGGGAAAAACTGTTTTTT	CASSLVPQRGEKLFF
TRBV7-3	TRBJ2-3	NA	TRBD2	TGTGCCAGCAGCTTATCGGTAGGACTAGCGGGAGTAACGTCTTCAGATACGCAGTATTTT	CASSLSVGLAGVTSSDTQYF
TRBV18	TRBJ2-1	NA	NA	TGTGCCAGCTCACCACTTAGCGGACCAAAGAATGAGCAGTTCTTC	CASSPLSGPKNEQFF
TRBV6-5	TRBJ1-3	NA	TRBD1	TGTGCCAGCAGACTGGACAGGGGCAGTGAGAACACCATATATTTT	CASRLDRGSENTIYF
TRBV19	TRBJ1-5	NA	TRBD1	TGTGCCAGTAGTCAGGGGGCGCGGAGCAATCAGCCCCAGCATTTT	CASSQGARSNQPQHF
TRBV5-5	TRBJ1-2	NA	NA	TGTGCCAGCACCCATGAAACGGGTGGTTGGGACTATGGCTACACCTTC	CASTHETGGWDYGYTF
TRBV7-2	TRBJ2-7	NA	TRBD2	TGTGCCAGCAGCCCCCAAGCGGGAGGGACCTACGAGCAGTACTTC	CASSPQAGGTYEQYF
TRBV19	TRBJ1-5	NA	TRBD1	TGTGCCAGTAGCCTGACAGGGTCAAATCAGCCCCAGCATTTT	CASSLTGSNQPQHF
TRBV18	TRBJ1-5	once	NA	TGTGCCAGCTCACCAACAGGGACAAGCAATCAGCCCCAGCATTTT	CASSPTGTSNQPQHF
TRBV7-8	TRBJ1-2	NA	NA	TGTGCCAGCAGCCAGCAAGTGAGCCTCTATGGCTACACCTTC	CASSQQVSLYGYTF
TRBV24-1	TRBJ2-3	NA	NA	TGTGCCACCAGTGAGGGCAGCACAGATACGCAGTATTTT	CATSEGSTDTQYF
TRBV6-6	TRBJ1-2	NA	TRBD1	TGTGCCAGCAGCTCGAGGATCAGGGGGGCTAACTATGGCTACACCTTC	CASSSRIRGANYGYTF
TRBV21-1	TRBJ1-5	NA	NA	TGTGCCAGCAGCAAAGGGGACAGTTATAGCAATCAGCCCCAGCATTTT	CASSKGDSYSNQPQHF
TRBV12-5	TRBJ1-1	NA	NA	TGTGCTAGTGGTCGAACGGACACTGAAGCTTTCTTT	CASGRTDTEAFF
TRBV19	TRBJ2-3	NA	TRBD2	TGTGCCAGTAGTATACGCGGACTAGCGGGAAGCACAGATACGCAGTATTTT	CASSIRGLAGSTDTQYF
TRBV19	TRBJ2-7	NA	TRBD1	TGTGCCAGTAGTAGGGGCCTCGGGACAGGAATCGCCTACGAGCAGTACTTC	CASSRGLGTGIAYEQYF
TRBV4-2	TRBJ2-5	NA	NA	TGTGCCGTAGGGGGTCTTGGGGAAGAGACCCAGTACTTC	CAVGGLGEETQYF
TRBV6-2/TRBV6-3	TRBJ2-7	NA	TRBD1	TGTGCCAGCAGTTACCCGACAGGGGAGACCTACGAGCAGTACTTC	CASSYPTGETYEQYF
TRBV12-3/TRBV12-4	TRBJ2-1	NA	TRBD2	TGTGCCAGCAGTTTAGGGGGGGGTGTGGAGCAGTTCTTC	CASSLGGGVEQFF
TRBV4-2	TRBJ2-7	NA	TRBD2	TGTGCCAGCAGCCAAGAGGGACTAGCGGGAGGGTTAAGGCACGAGCAGTACTTC	CASSQEGLAGGLRHEQYF
TRBV30	TRBJ2-4	NA	TRBD1	TGTGCCTGGACGGGACAGGGGAATCAGTACTTC	CAWTGQGNQYF
TRBV6-1	TRBJ1-2	NA	NA	TGTGCCAGCAGTGAGACTGGACTCCGAACCAAGGAGGGCTACACCTTC	CASSETGLRTKEGYTF
TRBV28	TRBJ2-7	NA	TRBD2	TGTGCCAGCAGTTCACCGGGACTAGCGGGAGGTAGCAGTCTTTACGAGCAGTACTTC	CASSSPGLAGGSSLYEQYF
TRBV24-1	TRBJ2-3	NA	TRBD2	TGTGCCACCAGTGATAGGACTAGCGGGAGATCAGATACGCAGTATTTT	CATSDRTSGRSDTQYF
TRBV19	TRBJ1-1	NA	NA	TGTGCCAGTAGTGAAGGGGGTGGCACTGAAGCTTTCTTT	CASSEGGGTEAFF
TRBV4-2	TRBJ1-3	NA	NA	TGTGCCAGCAGCCCCCTCGGGGGGAGCTCTGGAAACACCATATATTTT	CASSPLGGSSGNTIYF
TRBV20-1	TRBJ2-1	NA	NA	TGCAGTGCTAGGCCTGAGCGCGAGCAGTTCTTC	CSARPEREQFF
TRBV6-5	TRBJ2-1	NA	TRBD1	TGTGCCAGCAGTTCAGGGACAGCCTTCAATGAGCAGTTCTTC	CASSSGTAFNEQFF
TRBV7-3	TRBJ2-1	few	NA	TGTGCCAGCAGCTATCGCCAAGCGAATGAGCAGTTCTTC	CASSYRQANEQFF
TRBV27	TRBJ2-1	NA	TRBD1	TGTGCCAGCGTCCGGGACAGGGTCGACAATGAGCAGTTCTTC	CASVRDRVDNEQFF
TRBV6-5	TRBJ2-4	NA	NA	TGTGCCAGCAGGAACGGGGTCATTCAGTACTTC	CASRNGVIQYF
TRBV24-1	TRBJ1-2	NA	TRBD1	TGTGCCACCAGTGATTGGACAGGGGGCTATGGCTACACCTTC	CATSDWTGGYGYTF
TRBV18	TRBJ1-6	NA	NA	TGTGCCAGCTCACCTGGGGACACCCGTAATTCACCCCTCCACTTT	CASSPGDTRNSPLHF
TRBV3-1/TRBV3-2	TRBJ2-7	NA	TRBD1	TGTGCCAGCAGCTCGGGACAGCTCTACGAGCAGTACTTC	CASSSGQLYEQYF
TRBV5-1	TRBJ1-6	NA	TRBD1	TGCGCCAGCAGCTTGGGGGACAGCTATAATTCACCCCTCCACTTT	CASSLGDSYNSPLHF
TRBV28	TRBJ1-1	NA	NA	TGTGCCAGCAGTTCCCCAGGGGCTGAAGCTTTCTTT	CASSSPGAEAFF
TRBV10-3	TRBJ2-5	NA	TRBD2	TGTGCCATCAGTGAGTCGACTAGCGGGAGGGGGAGAGAGACCCAGTACTTC	CAISESTSGRGRETQYF
TRBV9	TRBJ1-6	NA	TRBD1	TGTGCCAGCAGCGTAGGAGGGGGGACAGCAAATTCACCCCTCCACTTT	CASSVGGGTANSPLHF
TRBV19	TRBJ1-2	NA	TRBD1	TGTGCCAGTACGACCGGGACAGGGGTGGCGGGCTACACCTTC	CASTTGTGVAGYTF
TRBV3-1/TRBV3-2	TRBJ2-7	NA	TRBD2	TGTGCCAGCAGCCTGGGGACTAGCGGGCTCTTAGGGGAGCAGTACTTC	CASSLGTSGLLGEQYF
TRBV28	TRBJ2-7	NA	NA	TGTGCCAGCTCGCCCACAGGGACCATCTACGAGCAGTACTTC	CASSPTGTIYEQYF
TRBV7-6	TRBJ2-1	NA	TRBD2	TGTGCCAGCAGCGTGGTAGCGGGAGGGCCGGGAGGTGAGCAGTTCTTC	CASSVVAGGPGGEQFF